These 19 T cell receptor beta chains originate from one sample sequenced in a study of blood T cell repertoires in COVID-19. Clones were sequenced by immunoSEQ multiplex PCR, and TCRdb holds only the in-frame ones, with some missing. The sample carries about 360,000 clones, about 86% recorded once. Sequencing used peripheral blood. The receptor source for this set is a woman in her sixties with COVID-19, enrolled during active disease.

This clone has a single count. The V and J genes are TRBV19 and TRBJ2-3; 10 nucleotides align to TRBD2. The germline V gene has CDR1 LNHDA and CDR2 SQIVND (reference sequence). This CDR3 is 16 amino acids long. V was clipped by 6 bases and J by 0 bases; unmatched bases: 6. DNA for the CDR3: TGTGCCAGTAGCGTCACTAGCGGGGTTAGCACAGATACGCAGTATTTT. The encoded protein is CASSVTSGVSTDTQYF. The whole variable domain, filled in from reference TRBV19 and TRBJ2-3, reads DGGITQSPKYLFRKEGQNVTLSCEQNLNHDAMYWYRQDPGQGLRLIYYSQIVNDFQKGDIAEGYSVSREKKESFPLTVTSAQKNPTAFYLCASSVTSGVSTDTQYFGPGTRLTVL.

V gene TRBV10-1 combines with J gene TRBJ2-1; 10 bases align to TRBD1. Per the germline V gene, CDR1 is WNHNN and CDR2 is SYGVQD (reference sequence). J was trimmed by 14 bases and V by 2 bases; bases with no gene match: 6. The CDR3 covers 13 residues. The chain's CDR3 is CASSEGTGASKFF. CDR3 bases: TGCGCCAGCAGTGAGGGGACAGGGGCAAGTAAGTTCTTC.

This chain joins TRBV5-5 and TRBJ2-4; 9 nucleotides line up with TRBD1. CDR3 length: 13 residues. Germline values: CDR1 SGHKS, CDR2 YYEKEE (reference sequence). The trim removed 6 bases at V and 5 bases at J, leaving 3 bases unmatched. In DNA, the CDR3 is TGTGCCAGCAAGCGACAGGGGGAAAACATTCAGTACTTC. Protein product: CASKRQGENIQYF. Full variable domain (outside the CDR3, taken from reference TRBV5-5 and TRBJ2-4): DAGVTQSPTHLIKTRGQQVTLRCSPISGHKSVSWYQQVLGQGPQFIFQYYEKEERGRGNFPDRFSARQFPNYSSELNVNALLLGDSALYLCASKRQGENIQYFGAGTRLSVL.

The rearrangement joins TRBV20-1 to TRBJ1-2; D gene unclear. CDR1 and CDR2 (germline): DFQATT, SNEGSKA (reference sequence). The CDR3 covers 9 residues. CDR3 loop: CREGRGYTF. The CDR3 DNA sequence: TGCAGGGAGGGTCGAGGCTACACCTTC.

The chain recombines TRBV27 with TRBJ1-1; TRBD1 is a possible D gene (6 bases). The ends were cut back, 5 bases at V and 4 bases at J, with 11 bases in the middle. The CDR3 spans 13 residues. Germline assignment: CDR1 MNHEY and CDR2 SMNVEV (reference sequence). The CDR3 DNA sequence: TGTGCCAGCAGTCCTCAGGGGAGCACTGAAGCTTTCTTT. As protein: CASSPQGSTEAFF.

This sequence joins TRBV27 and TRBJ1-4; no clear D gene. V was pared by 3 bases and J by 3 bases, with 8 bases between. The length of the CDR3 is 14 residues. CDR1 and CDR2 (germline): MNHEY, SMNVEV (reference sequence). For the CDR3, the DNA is TGTGCCAGCAGTTTCGCGGGCGCTAATGAAAAACTGTTTTTT. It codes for CASSFAGANEKLFF. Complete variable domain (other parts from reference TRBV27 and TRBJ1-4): EAQVTQNPRYLITVTGKKLTVTCSQNMNHEYMSWYRQDPGLGLRQIYYSMNVEVTDKGDVPEGYKVSRKEKRNFPLILESPSPNQTSLYFCASSFAGANEKLFFGSGTQLSVL.

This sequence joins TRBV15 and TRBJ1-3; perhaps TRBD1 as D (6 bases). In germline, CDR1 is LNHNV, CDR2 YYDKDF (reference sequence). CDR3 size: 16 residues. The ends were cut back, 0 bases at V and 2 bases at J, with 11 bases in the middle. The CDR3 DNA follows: TGTGCCACCAGCAGAGACGTGGGGGCCACTGGAAACACCATATATTTT. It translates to CATSRDVGATGNTIYF.

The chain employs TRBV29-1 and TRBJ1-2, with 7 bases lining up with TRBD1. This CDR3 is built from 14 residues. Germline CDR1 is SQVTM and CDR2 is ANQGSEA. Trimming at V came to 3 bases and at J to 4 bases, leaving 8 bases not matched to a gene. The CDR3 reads CSVESDRAAYGYTF. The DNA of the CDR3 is TGCAGCGTTGAGAGCGACAGGGCTGCCTATGGCTACACCTTC.

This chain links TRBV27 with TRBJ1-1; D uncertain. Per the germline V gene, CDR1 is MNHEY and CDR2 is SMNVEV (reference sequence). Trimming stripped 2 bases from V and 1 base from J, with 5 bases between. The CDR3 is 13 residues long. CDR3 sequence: CASSLRRNTEAFF. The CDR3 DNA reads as TGTGCCAGCAGTTTACGGAGGAACACTGAAGCTTTCTTT.

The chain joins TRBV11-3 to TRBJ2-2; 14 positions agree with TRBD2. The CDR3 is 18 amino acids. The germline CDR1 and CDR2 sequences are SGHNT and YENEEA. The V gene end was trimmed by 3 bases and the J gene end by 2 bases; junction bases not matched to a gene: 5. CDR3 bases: TGTGCCAGCAGCTTCCTGGGACTAGCGGGGGAAAACACCGGGGAGCTGTTTTTT. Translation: CASSFLGLAGENTGELFF.

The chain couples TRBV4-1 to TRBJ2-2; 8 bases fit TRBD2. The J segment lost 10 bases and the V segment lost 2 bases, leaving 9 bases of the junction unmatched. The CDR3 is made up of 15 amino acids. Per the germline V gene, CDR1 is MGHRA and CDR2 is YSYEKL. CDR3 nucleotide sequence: TGCGCCAGCAGCCAAAGTCTAGGACTAGCTCCGGAGCTGTTTTTT. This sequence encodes CASSQSLGLAPELFF.

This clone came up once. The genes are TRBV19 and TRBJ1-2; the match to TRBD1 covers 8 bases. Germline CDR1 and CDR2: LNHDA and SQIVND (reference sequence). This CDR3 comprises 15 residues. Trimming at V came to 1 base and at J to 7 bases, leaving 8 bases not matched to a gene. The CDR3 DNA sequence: TGTGCCAGTAGTATAGGCGCCCGGACAGGGCTTGGCTACACCTTC. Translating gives CASSIGARTGLGYTF.

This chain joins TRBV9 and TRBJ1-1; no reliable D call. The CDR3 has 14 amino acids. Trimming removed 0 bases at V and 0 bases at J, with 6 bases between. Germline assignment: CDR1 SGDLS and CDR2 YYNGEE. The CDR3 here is CASSVVALNTEAFF. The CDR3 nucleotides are TGTGCCAGCAGCGTAGTGGCACTGAACACTGAAGCTTTCTTT.

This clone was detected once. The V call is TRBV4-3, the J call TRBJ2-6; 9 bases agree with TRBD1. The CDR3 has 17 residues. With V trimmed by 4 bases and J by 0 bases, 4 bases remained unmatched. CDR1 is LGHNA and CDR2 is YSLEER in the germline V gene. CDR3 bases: TGCGCCAGCAGCCCCGGGACAGGGAGCTCTGGGGCCAACGTCCTGACTTTC. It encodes CASSPGTGSSGANVLTF.

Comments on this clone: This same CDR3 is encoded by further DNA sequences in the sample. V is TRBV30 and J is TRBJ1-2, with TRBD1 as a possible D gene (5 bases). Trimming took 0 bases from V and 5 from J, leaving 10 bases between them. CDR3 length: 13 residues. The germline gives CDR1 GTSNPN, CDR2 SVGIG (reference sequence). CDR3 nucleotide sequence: TGTGCCTGGAGTGTAGATGGGGGGTATGGCTACACCTTC. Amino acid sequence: CAWSVDGGYGYTF.

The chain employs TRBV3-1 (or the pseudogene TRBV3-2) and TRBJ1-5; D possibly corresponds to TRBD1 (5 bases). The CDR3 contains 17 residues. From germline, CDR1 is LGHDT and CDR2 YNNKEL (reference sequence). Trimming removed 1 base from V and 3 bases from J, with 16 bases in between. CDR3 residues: CASSQGAGQGDNQPQHF. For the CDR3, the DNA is TGTGCCAGCAGCCAAGGCGCAGGACAAGGGGACAATCAGCCCCAGCATTTT.

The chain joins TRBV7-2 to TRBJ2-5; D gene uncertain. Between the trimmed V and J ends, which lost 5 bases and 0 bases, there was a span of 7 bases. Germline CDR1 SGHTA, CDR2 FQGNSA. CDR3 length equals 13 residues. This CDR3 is CASSPDNQETQYF. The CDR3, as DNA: TGTGCCAGCAGCCCTGACAACCAAGAGACCCAGTACTTC.

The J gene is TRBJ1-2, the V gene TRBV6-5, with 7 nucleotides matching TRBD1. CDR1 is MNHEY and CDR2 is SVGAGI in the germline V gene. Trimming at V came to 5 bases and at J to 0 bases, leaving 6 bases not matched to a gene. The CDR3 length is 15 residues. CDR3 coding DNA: TGTGCCAGCAGTCCGGACAGGCTGACTAACTATGGCTACACCTTC. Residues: CASSPDRLTNYGYTF.

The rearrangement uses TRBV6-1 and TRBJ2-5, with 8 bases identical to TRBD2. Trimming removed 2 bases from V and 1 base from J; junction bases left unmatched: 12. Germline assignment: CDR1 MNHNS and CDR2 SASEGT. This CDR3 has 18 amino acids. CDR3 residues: CASSERSHVAGPQETQYF. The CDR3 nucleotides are TGTGCCAGCAGTGAACGGTCTCACGTAGCGGGACCCCAAGAGACCCAGTACTTC.